The next 9 T cell receptor beta chains were all read from a single sample in a study of blood T cells in healthy people across ages. Through a sample-barcoded 5' primer and a J-beta primer mix, a second PCR was run for roughly 6 to 12 cycles. TCRdb re-derived calls from the 5' RACE reads in MiXCR, one entry per CDR3 protein. The sample has around 990,000 distinct CDR3 sequences; approximately 25% are singletons. The same specimen was also included in a second study, on T cells of mothers and their children.

Input material: blood. These receptors were obtained from a girl between 2 and 10 years old in good health.

This clonotype turned up a few times. The DNA of the CDR3 is TGCGCCAGCAGCCAAGAAGTGGGCCTCTATGGCTACACCTTC. It encodes CASSQEVGLYGYTF. This chain joins TRBV4-1 and TRBJ1-2; D remains unclear. Per germline, CDR1 MGHRA and CDR2 YSYEKL. The CDR3 spans 14 residues. V gave up 0 bases and J gave up 4 bases, with 9 bases separating them.

V usage is TRBV5-6 and J usage is TRBJ2-2; no firm D call. CDR3 length equals 13 residues. Trimming took off 0 bases at V and 4 bases at J, with 4 bases between the two ends. The V gene's germline CDR1 is SGHDT and CDR2 YYEEEE. CDR3 region: CASSLDLTGELFF. DNA of the CDR3: TGTGCCAGCAGCTTGGACCTCACCGGGGAGCTGTTTTTT.

V gene TRBV12-3 or TRBV12-4 combines with J gene TRBJ1-5, with 7 nucleotides matching TRBD1. The CDR3 length is 14 residues. The ends lost 3 bases at V and 5 bases at J; junction bases unmatched: 4. CDR3 sequence (DNA): TGTGCCAGCAGTTTGTCACAGGGGCATCAGCCCCAGCATTTT. Its translation: CASSLSQGHQPQHF.

This clonotype appeared a single time. The chain employs TRBV14 and TRBJ2-7; D call uncertain. The CDR3 extends over 15 amino acids. The V and J ends lost 0 bases and 2 bases respectively, with 11 bases between them. Looked up from germline, CDR1 is SGHDN and CDR2 is FVKESK. The CDR3 reads CASSQESGLAYEQYF. The CDR3 DNA follows: TGTGCCAGCAGCCAAGAATCGGGCCTAGCCTACGAGCAGTACTTC.

This clonotype has more than one count but fewer than ten. The J gene is TRBJ2-7, the V gene TRBV12-5; D remains unclear. V gave up 6 bases and J gave up 4 bases, with 16 bases separating them. CDR3 size: 14 residues. In germline, CDR1 is LGHNT, CDR2 FRNRAP. The CDR3 coding sequence is TGTGCTAGTGGGGCGACACTATCTTCATACGAGCAGTACTTC. It encodes CASGATLSSYEQYF.

The V gene is TRBV7-2, the J gene TRBJ2-5; TRBD2 agrees at 9 bases. CDR1 is SGHTA and CDR2 is FQGNSA in the germline V gene. V lost 5 bases and J lost 3; bases outside the gene matches: 7. This CDR3 region has 15 residues. The CDR3 DNA reads TGTGCCAGCAGCCTAGAAGCGGGGGGAGAAGAGACCCAGTACTTC. This codes for CASSLEAGGEETQYF.

This clonotype was recorded a few times. The rearrangement uses TRBV7-2 and TRBJ2-5, with 8 nucleotides matching TRBD1. Germline CDR1 and CDR2: SGHTA and FQGNSA. The CDR3 covers 15 residues. After removal of 4 bases from V and 4 bases from J, the junction contained 8 bases not matched to a gene. CDR3 amino acids: CASSSQVDRGETQYF. CDR3 bases: TGTGCCAGCAGCTCCCAGGTTGACAGGGGAGAGACCCAGTACTTC.

This clonotype appeared a few times. The chain combines TRBV15 with TRBJ2-1; 12 positions match TRBD2. J was trimmed by 5 bases and V by 3 bases; bases with no gene match: 8. Per germline, CDR1 LNHNV and CDR2 YYDKDF (reference sequence). CDR3 length equals 17 residues. The CDR3 DNA follows: TGTGCCACCAGCAGGCACCCGACTAGCGGGAGTCACAATGAGCAGTTCTTC. Its translation is CATSRHPTSGSHNEQFF.

The chain combines TRBV7-9 with TRBJ2-6; D gene unclear. CDR3 length equals 15 residues. V lost 6 bases to trimming and J lost 3 bases, with 12 bases between them. Germline V lookup: CDR1 SEHNR, CDR2 FQNEAQ (reference sequence). CDR3 region: CASSPRSVGANVLTF. CDR3 DNA: TGTGCCAGCAGTCCTAGGTCGGTTGGGGCCAACGTCCTGACTTTC.